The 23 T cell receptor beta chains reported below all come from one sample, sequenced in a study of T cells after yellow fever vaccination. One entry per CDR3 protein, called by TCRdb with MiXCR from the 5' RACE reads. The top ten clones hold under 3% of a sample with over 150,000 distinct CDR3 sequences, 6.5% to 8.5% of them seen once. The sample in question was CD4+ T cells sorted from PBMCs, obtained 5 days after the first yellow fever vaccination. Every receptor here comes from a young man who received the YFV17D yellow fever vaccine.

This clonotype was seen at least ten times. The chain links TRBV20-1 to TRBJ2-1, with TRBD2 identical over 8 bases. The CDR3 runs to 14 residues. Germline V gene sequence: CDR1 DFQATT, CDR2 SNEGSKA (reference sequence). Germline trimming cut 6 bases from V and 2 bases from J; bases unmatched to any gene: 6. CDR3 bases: TGCAGTGCACCTCGGGGGGGACCCTACAATGAGCAGTTCTTC. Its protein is CSAPRGGPYNEQFF.

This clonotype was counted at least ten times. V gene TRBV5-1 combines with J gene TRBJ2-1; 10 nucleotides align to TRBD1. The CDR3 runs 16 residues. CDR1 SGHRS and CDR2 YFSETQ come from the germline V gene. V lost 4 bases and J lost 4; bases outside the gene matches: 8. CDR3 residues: CASSRSGQGYYNEQFF. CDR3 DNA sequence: TGCGCCAGCAGCCGATCGGGACAGGGGTATTACAATGAGCAGTTCTTC.

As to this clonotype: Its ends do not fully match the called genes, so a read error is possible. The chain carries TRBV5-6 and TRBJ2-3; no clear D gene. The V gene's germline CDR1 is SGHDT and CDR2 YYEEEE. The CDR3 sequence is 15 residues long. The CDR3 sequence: CAISPRLASTDTQYF. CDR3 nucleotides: TGTGCCATCAGCCCCAGGTTGGCTAGCACAGATACGCAGTATTTT.

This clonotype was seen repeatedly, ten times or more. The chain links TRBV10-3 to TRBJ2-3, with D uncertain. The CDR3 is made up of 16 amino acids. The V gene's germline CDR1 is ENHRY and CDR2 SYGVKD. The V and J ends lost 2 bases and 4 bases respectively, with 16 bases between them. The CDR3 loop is CAISELGQLESDTQYF. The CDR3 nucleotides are TGTGCCATCAGTGAGCTGGGTCAGCTCGAGTCAGATACGCAGTATTTT.

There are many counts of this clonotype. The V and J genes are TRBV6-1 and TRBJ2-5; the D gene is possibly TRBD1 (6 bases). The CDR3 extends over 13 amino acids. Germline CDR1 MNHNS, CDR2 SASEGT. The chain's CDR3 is CVTGKDRQETQYF. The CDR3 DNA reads TGTGTAACGGGGAAGGACAGACAAGAGACCCAGTACTTC.

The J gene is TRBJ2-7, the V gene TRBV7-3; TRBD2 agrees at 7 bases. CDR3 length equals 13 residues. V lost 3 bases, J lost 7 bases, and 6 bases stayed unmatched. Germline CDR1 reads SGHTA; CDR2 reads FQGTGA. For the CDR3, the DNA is TGTGCCAGCAGCTTGAGCGGGGACGGTGAGCAGTACTTC. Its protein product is CASSLSGDGEQYF. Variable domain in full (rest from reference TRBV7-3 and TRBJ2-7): GAGVSQTPSNKVTEKGKYVELRCDPISGHTALYWYRQSLGQGPEFLIYFQGTGAADDSGLPNDRFFAVRPEGSVSTLKIQRTERGDSAVYLCASSLSGDGEQYFGPGTRLTVT.

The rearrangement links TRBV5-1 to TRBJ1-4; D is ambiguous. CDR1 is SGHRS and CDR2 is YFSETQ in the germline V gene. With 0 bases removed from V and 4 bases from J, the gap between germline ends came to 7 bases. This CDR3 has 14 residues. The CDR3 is CASSLVGVNEKLFF. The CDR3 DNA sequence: TGCGCCAGCAGCTTGGTTGGGGTTAATGAAAAACTGTTTTTT.

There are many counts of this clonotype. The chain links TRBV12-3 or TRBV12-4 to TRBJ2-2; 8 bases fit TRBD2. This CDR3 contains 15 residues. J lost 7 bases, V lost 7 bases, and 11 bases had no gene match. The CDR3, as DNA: TGTGCCAGCAAAAAAGCGGGGGCTCTCAGCGGGGAGCTGTTTTTT. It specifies CASKKAGALSGELFF.

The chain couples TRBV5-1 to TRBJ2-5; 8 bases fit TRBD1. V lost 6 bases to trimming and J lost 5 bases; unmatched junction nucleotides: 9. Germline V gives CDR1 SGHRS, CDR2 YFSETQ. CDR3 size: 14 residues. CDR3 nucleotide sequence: TGCGCCAGCAAACGACAGGGGTCAAGGGAGACCCAGTACTTC. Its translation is CASKRQGSRETQYF.

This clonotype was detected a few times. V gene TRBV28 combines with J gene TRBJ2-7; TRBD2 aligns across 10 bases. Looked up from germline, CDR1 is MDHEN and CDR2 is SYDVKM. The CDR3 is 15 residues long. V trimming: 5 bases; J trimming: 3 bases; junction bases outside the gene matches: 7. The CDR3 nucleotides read TGTGCCAGCAGTCTAGCGGCTAGCGGGGGCTACGAGCAGTACGTC. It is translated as CASSLAASGGYEQYV.

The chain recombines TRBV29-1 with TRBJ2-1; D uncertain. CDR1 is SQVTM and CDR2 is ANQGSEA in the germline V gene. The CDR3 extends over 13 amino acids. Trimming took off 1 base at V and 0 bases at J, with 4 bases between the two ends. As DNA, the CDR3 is TGCAGCGTTGAAGTCTCCTCCTACAATGAGCAGTTCTTC. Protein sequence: CSVEVSSYNEQFF.

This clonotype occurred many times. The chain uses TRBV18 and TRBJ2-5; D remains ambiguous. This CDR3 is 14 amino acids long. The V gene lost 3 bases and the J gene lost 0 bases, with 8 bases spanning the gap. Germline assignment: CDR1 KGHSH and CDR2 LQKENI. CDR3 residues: CASSPGIYQETQYF. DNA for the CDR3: TGTGCCAGCTCACCGGGGATCTACCAAGAGACCCAGTACTTC.

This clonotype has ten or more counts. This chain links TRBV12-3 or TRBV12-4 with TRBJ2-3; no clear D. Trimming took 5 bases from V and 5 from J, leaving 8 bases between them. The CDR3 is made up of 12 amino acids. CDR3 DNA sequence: TGTGCCAGCAGTCCCCAGCGAGATACGCAGTATTTT. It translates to CASSPQRDTQYF.

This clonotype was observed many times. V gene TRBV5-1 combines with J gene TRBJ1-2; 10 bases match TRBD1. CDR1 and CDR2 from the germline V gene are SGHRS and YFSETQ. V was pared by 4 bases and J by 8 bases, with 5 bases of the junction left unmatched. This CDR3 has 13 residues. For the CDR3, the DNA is TGCGCCAGCAGCCATGGGACAGGGGAAGGCTACACCTTC. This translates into CASSHGTGEGYTF.

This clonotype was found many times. The chain's CDR3 is CASTDTPVNTEAFF. DNA for the CDR3: TGTGCCAGCACCGACACACCAGTCAACACTGAAGCTTTCTTT. The rearrangement uses TRBV12-3 or TRBV12-4 and TRBJ1-1, with D unresolved. Deletions cut 7 bases from V and 2 bases from J, with 14 bases between. The CDR3 consists of 14 residues.

The CDR3 loop is CASSPGLAGGPVTGELFF. DNA for the CDR3: TGTGCCAGCAGTCCGGGACTAGCGGGGGGGCCGGTCACCGGGGAGCTGTTTTTT. The chain combines TRBV12-3 or TRBV12-4 with TRBJ2-2; 16 bases map to TRBD2. Trimming removed 5 bases from V and 4 bases from J; junction bases left unmatched: 7. The CDR3 extends over 18 amino acids.

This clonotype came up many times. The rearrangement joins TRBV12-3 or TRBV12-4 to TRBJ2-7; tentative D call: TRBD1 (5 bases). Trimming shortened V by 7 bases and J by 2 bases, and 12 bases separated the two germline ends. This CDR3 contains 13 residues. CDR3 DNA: TGTGCCAGCAACCAGGGCCAAACCTACGAGCAGTACTTC. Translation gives CASNQGQTYEQYF.

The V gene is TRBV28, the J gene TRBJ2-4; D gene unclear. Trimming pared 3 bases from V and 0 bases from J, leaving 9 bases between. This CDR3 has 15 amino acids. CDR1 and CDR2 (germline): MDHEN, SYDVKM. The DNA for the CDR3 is TGTGCCAGCAGTTTTGGGCTACTAGCCAAAAACATTCAGTACTTC. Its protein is CASSFGLLAKNIQYF. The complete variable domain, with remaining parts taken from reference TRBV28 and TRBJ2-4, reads DVKVTQSSRYLVKRTGEKVFLECVQDMDHENMFWYRQDPGLGLRLIYFSYDVKMKEKGDIPEGYSVSREKKERFSLILESASTNQTSMYLCASSFGLLAKNIQYFGAGTRLSVL.

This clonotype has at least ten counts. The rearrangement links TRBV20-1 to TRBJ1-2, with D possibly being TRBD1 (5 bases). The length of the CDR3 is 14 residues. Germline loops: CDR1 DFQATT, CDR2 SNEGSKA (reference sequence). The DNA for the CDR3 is TGCAGGCCCGACGGGGGGAAGTTTAACTATGGCTACACCTTC. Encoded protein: CRPDGGKFNYGYTF.

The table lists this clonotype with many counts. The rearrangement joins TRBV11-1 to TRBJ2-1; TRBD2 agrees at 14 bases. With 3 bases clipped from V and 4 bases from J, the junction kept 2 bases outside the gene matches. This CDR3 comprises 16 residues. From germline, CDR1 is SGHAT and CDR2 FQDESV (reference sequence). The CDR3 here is CASSFGTSGGYNEQFF. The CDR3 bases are TGTGCCAGCAGCTTCGGGACTAGCGGGGGATACAATGAGCAGTTCTTC.

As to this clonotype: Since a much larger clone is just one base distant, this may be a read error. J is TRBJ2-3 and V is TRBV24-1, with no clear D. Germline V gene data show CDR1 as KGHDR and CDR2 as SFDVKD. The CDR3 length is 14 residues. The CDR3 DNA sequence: TGTGCCACCAATGATACTGGAATCACAGATACGCAGTATTTT. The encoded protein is CATNDTGITDTQYF.

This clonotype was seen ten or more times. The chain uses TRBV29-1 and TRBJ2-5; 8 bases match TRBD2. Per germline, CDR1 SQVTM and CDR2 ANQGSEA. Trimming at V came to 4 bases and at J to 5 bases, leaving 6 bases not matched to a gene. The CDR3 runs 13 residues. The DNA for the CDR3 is TGCAGCGTTGGGCCGGAGCGGGGGGAGACCCAGTACTTC. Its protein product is CSVGPERGETQYF.

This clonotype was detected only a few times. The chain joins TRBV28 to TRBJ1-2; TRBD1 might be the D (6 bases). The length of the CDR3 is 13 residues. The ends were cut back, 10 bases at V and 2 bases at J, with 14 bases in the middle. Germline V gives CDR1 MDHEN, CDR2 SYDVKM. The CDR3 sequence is CATPGQGNYGYTF. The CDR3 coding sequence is TGTGCCACCCCGGGGCAGGGGAACTATGGCTACACCTTC.